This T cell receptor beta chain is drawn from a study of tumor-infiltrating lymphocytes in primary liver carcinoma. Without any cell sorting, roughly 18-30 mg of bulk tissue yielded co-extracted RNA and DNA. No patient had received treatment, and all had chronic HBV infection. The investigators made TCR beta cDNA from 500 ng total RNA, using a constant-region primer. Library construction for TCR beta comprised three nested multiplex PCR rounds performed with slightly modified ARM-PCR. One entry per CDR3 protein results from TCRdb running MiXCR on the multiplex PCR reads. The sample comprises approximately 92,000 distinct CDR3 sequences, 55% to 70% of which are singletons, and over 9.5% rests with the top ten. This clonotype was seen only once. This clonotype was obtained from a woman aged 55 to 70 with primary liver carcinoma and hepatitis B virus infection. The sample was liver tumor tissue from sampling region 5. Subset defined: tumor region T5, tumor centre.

The CDR3, as DNA: TGTGCCAGCAGCTTAACCCACGGACAGGGATACAGGGGTGGACAGTTCTTC. Translated, it gives CASSLTHGQGYRGGQFF. The gene calls are TRBV11-2 and TRBJ2-1; 8 bases are shared with TRBD1. The CDR3 extends over 17 amino acids. Germline values: CDR1 SGHAT, CDR2 FQNNGV. Germline trimming cut 2 bases from V and 13 bases from J; bases unmatched to any gene: 19.